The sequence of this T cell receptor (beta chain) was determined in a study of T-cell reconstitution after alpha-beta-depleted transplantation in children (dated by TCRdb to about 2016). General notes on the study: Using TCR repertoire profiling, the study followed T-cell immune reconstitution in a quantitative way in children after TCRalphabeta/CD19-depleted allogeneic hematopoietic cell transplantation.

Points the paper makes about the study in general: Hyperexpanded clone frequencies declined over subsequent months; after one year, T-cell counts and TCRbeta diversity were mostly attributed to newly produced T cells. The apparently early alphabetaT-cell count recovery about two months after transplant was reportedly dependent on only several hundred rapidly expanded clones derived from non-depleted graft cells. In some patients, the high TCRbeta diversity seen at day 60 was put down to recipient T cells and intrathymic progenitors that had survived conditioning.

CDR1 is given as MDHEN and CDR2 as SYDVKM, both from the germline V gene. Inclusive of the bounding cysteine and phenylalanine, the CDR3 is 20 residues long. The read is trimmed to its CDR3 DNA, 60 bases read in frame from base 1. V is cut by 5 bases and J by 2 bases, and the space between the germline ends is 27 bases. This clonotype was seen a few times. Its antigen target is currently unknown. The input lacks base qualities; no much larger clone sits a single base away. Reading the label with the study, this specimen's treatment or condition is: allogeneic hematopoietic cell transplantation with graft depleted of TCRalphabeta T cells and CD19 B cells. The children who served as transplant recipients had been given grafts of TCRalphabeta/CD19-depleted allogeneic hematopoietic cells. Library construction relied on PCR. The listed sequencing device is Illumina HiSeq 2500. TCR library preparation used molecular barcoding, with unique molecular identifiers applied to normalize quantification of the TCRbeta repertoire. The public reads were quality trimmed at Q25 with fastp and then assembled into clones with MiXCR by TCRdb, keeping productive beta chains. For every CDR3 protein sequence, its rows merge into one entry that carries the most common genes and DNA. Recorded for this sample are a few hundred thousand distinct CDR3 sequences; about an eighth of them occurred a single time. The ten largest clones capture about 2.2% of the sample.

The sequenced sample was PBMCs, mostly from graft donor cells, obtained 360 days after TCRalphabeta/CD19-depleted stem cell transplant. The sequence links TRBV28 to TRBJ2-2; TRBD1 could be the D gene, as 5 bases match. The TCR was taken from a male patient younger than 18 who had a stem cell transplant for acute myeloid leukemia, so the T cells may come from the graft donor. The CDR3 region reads CASSLGLAGKPKPNTGELFF. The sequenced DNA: TGTGCCAGCAGTCTAGGTTTGGCAGGGAAACCCAAACCTAACACCGGGGAGCTGTTTTTT.